The clone carrying this T cell receptor beta chain was counted between two and nine times. Its antigen is undetermined. The data derive from a study of T cells and copy number aberrations in small-cell lung cancer. Study findings and constraints: Tumors showed lower T-cell density, richness and clonality than adjacent lung, though density did not differ significantly.

Data came from immunoSEQ multiplex PCR; TCRdb stores just in-frame clones and leaves some out. The table includes around 9,600 clones, about 75% detected once. V was pared by 5 bases and J by 3 bases, with 5 bases between. The CDR3 is made up of 12 amino acids. In germline, CDR1 is MNHEY, CDR2 SMNVEV (reference sequence). Limited-stage small-cell lung cancer patients underwent surgery between about 2007 and 2021. The sequence was obtained from a man in his 60s with small cell lung cancer. Sequences were obtained from normal tissue next to the tumor. The chain combines TRBV27 with TRBJ1-5; D is unresolved. The CDR3 is CASSGYNQPQHF. The CDR3 DNA sequence: TGTGCCAGCAGTGGTTACAATCAGCCCCAGCATTTT.